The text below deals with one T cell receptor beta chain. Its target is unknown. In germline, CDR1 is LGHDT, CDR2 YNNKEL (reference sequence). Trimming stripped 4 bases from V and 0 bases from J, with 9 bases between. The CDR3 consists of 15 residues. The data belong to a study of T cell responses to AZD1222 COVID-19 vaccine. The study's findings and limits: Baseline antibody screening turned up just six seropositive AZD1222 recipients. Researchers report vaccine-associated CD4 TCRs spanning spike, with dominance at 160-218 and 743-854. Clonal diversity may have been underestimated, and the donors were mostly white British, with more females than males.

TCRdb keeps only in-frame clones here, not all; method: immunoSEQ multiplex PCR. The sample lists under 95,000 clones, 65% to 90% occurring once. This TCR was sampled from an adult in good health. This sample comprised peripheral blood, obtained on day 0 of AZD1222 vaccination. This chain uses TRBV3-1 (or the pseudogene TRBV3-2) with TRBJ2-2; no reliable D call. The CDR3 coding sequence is TGTGCCAGCAGCCGACCGACACCGAACACCGGGGAGCTGTTTTTT. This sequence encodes CASSRPTPNTGELFF.